The sample holds a few counts of the clone carrying this T cell receptor (beta chain). The record originates from a study of blood T cells in healthy people across ages. This CDR3 contains 12 residues. Germline V gene lookup returns CDR1 DFQATT and CDR2 SNEGSKA (reference sequence). Primers used in a second PCR of roughly 6 to 12 cycles were a sample-barcoded 5' primer and a J-beta primer mix. MiXCR was run by TCRdb on the 5' RACE reads, yielding one entry per CDR3 protein. Seen here are around 1,000,000 distinct CDR3 sequences, 20% to 25% observed once, and the top ten hold less than 0.75%. These same data were also listed under a study on T cells of mothers and their children. As that report states: Each mother yielded more than 8 million TCR beta CDR3 reads. Each child yielded 2.5 million to 3 million reads.

Sequenced: blood. The chain is built from TRBV20-1 and TRBJ2-1, with 7 bases identical to TRBD1. Judging by the DNA end, TRBJ2-5 fits better; the J call may be wrong. This sequence originates from a girl aged 2 to 10 in good health. CDR3: CSAPGQIKTQYF. For the CDR3, the DNA is TGCAGTGCACCGGGACAGATAAAGACCCAGTACTTC.